The 12 T cell receptor beta chains below come from one sample, sequenced in a study of identifying expanded T cells in peripheral blood (dated by TCRdb to the late 2010s). Library creation used the immunoSEQ multiplex PCR assay. In its TCRdb copy, this immuneACCESS table keeps in-frame sequences only and misses some clones. Where compared with another copy, unresolved V genes explain less than half of these, and the others have no known cause. For this sample the table gives approximately 100,000 clones, of which 70% to 90% were detected only once. The ten top clones hold approximately 18% of the sample. Sequences were obtained from blood. Receptors originate from a person between 18 and 75 years old in good health.

V is TRBV4-3 and J is TRBJ2-3; D is unresolved. The CDR3 has 14 amino acids. Germline assignment: CDR1 LGHNA and CDR2 YSLEER. V was cut by 0 bases and J by 5 bases, with 9 bases left in between. CDR3 bases: TGCGCCAGCAGCCAAGATCCTGGGGTAGATACGCAGTATTTT. Its protein product is CASSQDPGVDTQYF.

CDR3 loop: CASSPRSYNEQFF. In DNA, the CDR3 is TGTGCCAGCTCACCAAGGTCCTACAATGAGCAGTTCTTC. The rearrangement links TRBV18 to TRBJ2-1; no clear D. Germline V gene data show CDR1 as KGHSH and CDR2 as LQKENI. This CDR3 has 13 amino acids. With 2 bases removed from V and 1 base from J, the gap between germline ends came to 3 bases.

The rearrangement links TRBV7-6 to TRBJ2-3; 9 bases are a match to TRBD1. The CDR3 has 15 residues. The V and J ends lost 4 bases and 4 bases, in that order; junction bases with no gene match: 6. CDR1 SGHVS and CDR2 FNYEAQ come from the germline V gene. The CDR3 DNA sequence: TGTGCCAGCAGCTCCTGGGACAGGGACCCAGATACGCAGTATTTT. Amino acids: CASSSWDRDPDTQYF.

This clone was recorded once. The CDR3 loop is CASSRLLSGANVLTF. Here the CDR3 DNA reads TGTGCCAGCAGCCGCCTCCTCTCTGGGGCCAACGTCCTGACTTTC. The V call is TRBV27, the J call TRBJ2-6; D is unresolved. The CDR3 length is 15 residues. CDR1 MNHEY and CDR2 SMNVEV come from the germline V gene (reference sequence). Trimming shortened V by 6 bases and J by 0 bases, and 9 bases separated the two germline ends. Filled out from reference TRBV27 and TRBJ2-6, the complete variable domain reads EAQVTQNPRYLITVTGKKLTVTCSQNMNHEYMSWYRQDPGLGLRQIYYSMNVEVTDKGDVPEGYKVSRKEKRNFPLILESPSPNQTSLYFCASSRLLSGANVLTFGAGSRLTVL.

The gene calls are TRBV30 and TRBJ1-4; D possibly corresponds to TRBD1 (5 bases). The CDR3 contains 15 residues. Trimming cost V 8 bases and J 3 bases, with 19 bases left between them. CDR1 is GTSNPN, CDR2 SVGIG, per germline (reference sequence). The CDR3 DNA sequence: TGTGCCCACATCTCCTGGGAGGGGTCTAATGAAAAACTGTTTTTT. Translation: CAHISWEGSNEKLFF. Full variable domain (outside the CDR3, taken from reference TRBV30 and TRBJ1-4): SQTIHQWPATLVQPVGSPLSLECTVEGTSNPNLYWYRQAAGRGLQLLFYSVGIGQISSEVPQNLSASRPQDRQFILSSKKLLLSDSGFYLCAHISWEGSNEKLFFGSGTQLSVL.

The chain uses TRBV6-4 and TRBJ2-7; D assignment may be TRBD1 or TRBD2 (5 bases each). The V and J ends lost 10 bases and 0 bases respectively, with 16 bases between them. Looked up from germline, CDR1 is MRHNA and CDR2 is SNTAGT. This CDR3 is 14 amino acids long. In DNA form, the CDR3 reads TGTGCCATTTCCGGGGCCCCGAGCTCCTACGAGCAGTACTTC. This gives the protein CAISGAPSSYEQYF.

The V and J genes are TRBV2 and TRBJ2-1; tentative D call: TRBD1 (5 bases). The CDR3 runs 14 residues. The germline V gene encodes CDR1 SNHLY and CDR2 FYNNEI. The V end was cut by 4 bases, the J end by 3 bases, with 10 bases between. In DNA, the CDR3 is TGTGCCAGCAGTGTAGAACAGGTCTACAATGAGCAGTTCTTC. Amino acid sequence: CASSVEQVYNEQFF.

The chain has TRBV5-1 and TRBJ2-3; D call uncertain. Germline CDR1 is SGHRS and CDR2 is YFSETQ. The CDR3 spans 14 residues. Deletions cut 0 bases from V and 0 bases from J, with 5 bases between. The CDR3 reads CASSLGPSTDTQYF. The CDR3 DNA reads as TGCGCCAGCAGCTTGGGCCCTAGCACAGATACGCAGTATTTT.

This chain connects TRBV13 to TRBJ1-1; 9 bases agree with TRBD1. The J segment lost 2 bases and the V segment lost 4 bases, leaving 14 bases of the junction unmatched. Germline V lookup: CDR1 PRHDT, CDR2 FYEKMQ (reference sequence). The CDR3 runs to 18 residues. The CDR3 coding sequence is TGTGCCAGCAGCTCTCTAACCTTGACAGGGGGACTTAACACTGAAGCTTTCTTT. This codes for CASSSLTLTGGLNTEAFF.

The rearrangement links TRBV7-8 to TRBJ2-3; 8 bases agree with TRBD2. CDR3 length equals 15 residues. The germline gives CDR1 SGHVS, CDR2 FQNEAQ. V was clipped by 3 bases and J by 1 base; unmatched bases: 3. The CDR3: CASSFGLARTDTQYF. As DNA, the CDR3 is TGTGCCAGCAGCTTCGGACTAGCCCGCACAGATACGCAGTATTTT.

A single count supports this clone. The chain is built from TRBV27 and TRBJ1-2; tentatively, D is TRBD1 (5 bases). Germline values: CDR1 MNHEY, CDR2 SMNVEV (reference sequence). This CDR3 is built from 12 residues. Trimming left V 6 bases short and J 4 bases short, with 9 bases between. CDR3 nucleotides: TGTGCCAGCAGGTCAGGGATCTATGGCTACACCTTC. It specifies CASRSGIYGYTF.

The chain couples TRBV19 to TRBJ1-5; D unresolved. V gave up 3 bases and J gave up 6 bases, with 15 bases separating them. The germline V gene encodes CDR1 LNHDA and CDR2 SQIVND (reference sequence). The CDR3 runs to 15 residues. The DNA for the CDR3 is TGTGCCAGTAGTATCGAGTGGGGTGGAGGTCAGCCCCAGCATTTT. Protein: CASSIEWGGGQPQHF.